The 27 T cell receptor beta chains in this list originate from one sample, sequenced in a study of CD8 T cells in ankylosing spondylitis. MiXCR, run by TCRdb on the 5' RACE reads, gives a single entry per CDR3 protein. The sample consists of some 250,000 distinct CDR3 sequences, roughly a quarter of them appearing once. Sequencing was carried out using blood, either unsorted or a sorted T cell fraction (not recorded which). Source of these receptors: a male donor with ankylosing spondylitis or in good health (not recorded which).

The V and J genes are TRBV21-1 and TRBJ1-5; TRBD1, the D gene given by the table, was not confirmed from the DNA. TRBV21-1 is assigned pseudogene status. The CDR3 consists of 15 residues. The CDR3 spells CASSGGQGSNQPQHF. In DNA form, the CDR3 reads TGTGCCAGCAGCGGGGGACAGGGGAGCAATCAGCCCCAGCATTTT.

Many counts were recorded for this clonotype. The chain has TRBV5-5 and TRBJ1-3, with a tentative D call TRBD1 (5 bases). Germline V gene data show CDR1 as SGHKS and CDR2 as YYEKEE (reference sequence). This CDR3 has 15 residues. V lost 4 bases to trimming and J lost 8 bases, with 19 bases between them. The CDR3 nucleotides read TGTGCCAGCAGCCTCGACGGTGCCAGAGGGGACACCATATATTTT. It specifies CASSLDGARGDTIYF.

The rearrangement links TRBV7-2 to TRBJ2-1; 11 bases align to TRBD2. Germline CDR1 reads SGHTA; CDR2 reads FQGNSA. The CDR3 runs 15 residues. V was clipped by 4 bases and J by 4 bases; unmatched bases: 3. Written as DNA, the CDR3 is TGTGCCAGCAGCTCGACTAGCGGGACTTACAATGAGCAGTTCTTC. It encodes CASSSTSGTYNEQFF.

The chain employs TRBV27 and TRBJ1-2; 7 bases match TRBD1. CDR3 length equals 15 residues. Unmatched junction bases numbered 5, after V lost 0 bases and J lost 4 bases. Germline values: CDR1 MNHEY, CDR2 SMNVEV (reference sequence). This CDR3 is CASSLSQGSTYGYTF. DNA of the CDR3: TGTGCCAGCAGTTTATCACAGGGGAGTACCTATGGCTACACCTTC.

Ten or more counts support this clonotype. The rearrangement joins TRBV7-8 to TRBJ2-1; the D gene could be TRBD1 or TRBD2 (7 bases each). With 6 bases removed from V and 8 bases from J, the gap between germline ends came to 20 bases. The length of the CDR3 is 15 residues. Germline CDR1 is SGHVS and CDR2 is FQNEAQ. The CDR3 reads CASRSGGGGRHEQFF. The CDR3 nucleotides are TGTGCCAGCAGATCAGGGGGAGGGGGCCGGCATGAGCAGTTCTTC.

In its sample, this clonotype was seen a few times. This chain links TRBV6-1 with TRBJ2-2; TRBD2 matches 14 bases. The germline CDR1 and CDR2 sequences are MNHNS and SASEGT. This CDR3 comprises 15 residues. The ends lost 6 bases at V and 6 bases at J; junction bases unmatched: 3. The chain's CDR3 is CASRPGLAGAGELFF. The CDR3 region has the DNA TGTGCCAGCAGGCCGGGACTAGCGGGGGCCGGGGAGCTGTTTTTT.

To note about this clonotype: It may be a read error: a sequence one base away is much more abundant. This rearrangement joins TRBV7-2 to TRBJ2-5; D is unclear. The CDR3 length is 11 residues. Germline V gives CDR1 SGHTA, CDR2 FQGNSA. V was clipped by 4 bases and J by 3 bases, with 3 bases between them. The DNA of the CDR3 is TGTGCCAGCAGCTCCAAAGAGACCCAGTACTTC. It specifies CASSSKETQYF.

This clonotype was seen repeatedly, ten times or more. The chain employs TRBV15 and TRBJ1-3; D not certain. Germline V gives CDR1 LNHNV, CDR2 YYDKDF (reference sequence). This CDR3 contains 13 residues. The germline V and J ends were trimmed by 1 base and 1 base, with 2 bases remaining between them. In DNA form, the CDR3 reads TGTGCCACCAGCAGAGGGTCTGGAAACACCATATATTTT. Amino acid sequence: CATSRGSGNTIYF.

This clonotype has ten or more counts. The rearrangement uses TRBV9 and TRBJ2-7, with D possibly called TRBD1 or TRBD2 (5 bases each). V lost 0 bases and J lost 5, with 12 bases in between. CDR1 SGDLS and CDR2 YYNGEE come from the germline V gene. This CDR3 has 14 amino acids. CDR3 sequence reads: CASSVVPGSDEQYF. CDR3 in DNA: TGTGCCAGCAGCGTAGTTCCAGGGAGCGACGAGCAGTACTTC.

The chain uses TRBV20-1 and TRBJ2-1, with D perhaps matching TRBD1 (6 bases). Trimming stripped 1 base from V and 7 bases from J, with 17 bases between. CDR3 length: 15 residues. CDR1 and CDR2 (germline): DFQATT, SNEGSKA (reference sequence). CDR3 loop: CSARGGQGPRNEQFF. In DNA form, the CDR3 reads TGCAGTGCTAGAGGGGGGCAGGGTCCAAGGAATGAGCAGTTCTTC.

This clonotype was found many times. The chain couples TRBV20-1 to TRBJ1-1; D is ambiguous. Trimming stripped 5 bases from V and 1 base from J, with 8 bases between. This CDR3 is 12 amino acids long. Germline-derived CDR1 and CDR2 are DFQATT and SNEGSKA (reference sequence). The CDR3 sequence: CSARRPNTEAFF. For the CDR3, the DNA is TGCAGTGCTCGGAGACCGAACACTGAAGCTTTCTTT.

The V call is TRBV20-1, the J call TRBJ2-2; no definite D call. CDR3 length: 14 residues. Trimming removed 6 bases from V and 1 base from J, with 12 bases in between. Germline V CDR1 and CDR2: DFQATT, SNEGSKA (reference sequence). As DNA, the CDR3 is TGCAGTGCCACCCGCGGCGTGAACACCGGGGAGCTGTTTTTT. This codes for CSATRGVNTGELFF.

The genes are TRBV7-8 and TRBJ2-1; 8 bases agree with TRBD1. This CDR3 region has 15 residues. J gave up 3 bases and V 3 bases, and 4 bases lay outside the gene matches. Germline values: CDR1 SGHVS, CDR2 FQNEAQ. The chain's CDR3 is CASSFVTGDYNEQFF. CDR3 DNA: TGTGCCAGCAGCTTCGTGACAGGGGACTACAATGAGCAGTTCTTC. Full variable domain (remainder filled in from reference TRBV7-8 and TRBJ2-1): GAGVSQSPRYKVAKRGQDVALRCDPISGHVSLFWYQQALGQGPEFLTYFQNEAQLDKSGLPSDRFFAERPEGSVSTLKIQRTQQEDSAVYLCASSFVTGDYNEQFFGPGTRLTVL.

The chain has TRBV20-1 and TRBJ1-2; perhaps TRBD1 as D (6 bases). Germline V CDR1 and CDR2: DFQATT, SNEGSKA (reference sequence). CDR3 length: 14 residues. Trimming took off 0 bases at V and 4 bases at J, with 12 bases between the two ends. CDR3 protein: CSARDGGTFYGYTF. The CDR3 DNA follows: TGCAGTGCTAGAGATGGGGGGACATTCTATGGCTACACCTTC.

The rearrangement uses TRBV20-1 and TRBJ2-2, with 14 positions matching TRBD2. J lost 5 bases, V lost 5 bases, and 10 bases had no gene match. The CDR3 runs 17 residues. Per the germline V gene, CDR1 is DFQATT and CDR2 is SNEGSKA (reference sequence). The chain's CDR3 is CSASGLAGAGGTGELFF. The DNA for the CDR3 is TGCAGTGCTTCGGGACTAGCGGGGGCCGGAGGGACCGGGGAGCTGTTTTTT.

This CDR3 reads CASSLNGAVQYF. CDR3 nucleotides: TGTGCCAGCAGCCTCAATGGGGCAGTCCAGTACTTC. This chain uses TRBV4-2 with TRBJ2-5, with a tentative D call TRBD1 (5 bases). The CDR3 is 12 residues long. Germline CDR1 is LGHNA and CDR2 is YNFKEQ. The V gene lost 4 bases and the J gene lost 10 bases, with 13 bases spanning the gap.

This clonotype was counted a few times. The rearrangement joins TRBV7-8 to TRBJ2-1; 8 nucleotides agree with TRBD2. The CDR3 totals 15 residues. The J segment lost 4 bases and the V segment lost 4 bases, leaving 6 bases of the junction unmatched. Germline values: CDR1 SGHVS, CDR2 FQNEAQ. This chain's CDR3 is CASSSDGLAYNEQFF. The CDR3 nucleotides are TGTGCCAGCAGCTCGGATGGACTAGCTTACAATGAGCAGTTCTTC.

This clonotype was counted ten times or more. The chain links TRBV29-1 to TRBJ1-1, with TRBD1 identical over 8 bases. Unmatched junction bases numbered 10, after V lost 4 bases and J lost 3 bases. The V gene's germline CDR1 is SQVTM and CDR2 ANQGSEA. The CDR3 is 15 residues long. CDR3 sequence reads: CSVGPEDRGDTEAFF. CDR3 sequence (DNA): TGCAGCGTTGGCCCCGAAGACAGGGGAGACACTGAAGCTTTCTTT.

In this sample, this clonotype turned up many times. The chain combines TRBV20-1 with TRBJ2-3, with 10 bases that match TRBD2. V shed 4 bases and J 6 bases; nucleotides not matched to a gene: 4. Per germline, CDR1 DFQATT and CDR2 SNEGSKA (reference sequence). CDR3 length: 13 amino acids. CDR3 coding DNA: TGCAGTGCTACCAGCGGGGGGGCGGATACGCAGTATTTT. Translated, it gives CSATSGGADTQYF.

The V and J genes are TRBV12-3 or TRBV12-4 and TRBJ2-7; D remains unclear. CDR3 length equals 12 residues. V shed 3 bases and J shed 6 bases, with 9 bases lying between them. The CDR3 coding sequence is TGTGCCAGCAGTTTTGGGTCTCGCGAGCAGTACTTC. Amino acids: CASSFGSREQYF.

The chain links TRBV6-2 or TRBV6-3 to TRBJ2-5; D gene ambiguous. V was shortened by 6 bases and J by 6 bases, with 8 bases between the two germline ends. Germline assignment: CDR1 MNHEY and CDR2 SVGEGT. This CDR3 comprises 11 residues. The CDR3 region has the DNA TGTGCCAGCAGATCAAGACAGACCCAGTACTTC. Amino acids: CASRSRQTQYF.

Of note for this clonotype: It may be a read error: a sequence one base away is much more abundant. The chain recombines TRBV5-1 with TRBJ2-7; D is ambiguous. The CDR3 consists of 13 residues. Germline CDR1 SGHRS, CDR2 YFSETQ. Trimming removed 0 bases at V and 2 bases at J, with 6 bases between. DNA for the CDR3: TGCGCCAGCAGCTTGGAGCCAGCCTACGAGCAGTACTTC. This gives the protein CASSLEPAYEQYF.

This clonotype was observed a few times. This chain links TRBV15 with TRBJ2-3; 7 nucleotides line up with TRBD1. Germline V gives CDR1 LNHNV, CDR2 YYDKDF (reference sequence). V shed 1 base, J shed 2 bases, and the junction held 3 bases outside the gene matches. The CDR3 length is 15 residues. Here the CDR3 reads CATSRGGQSTDTQYF. In nucleotides, the CDR3 is TGTGCCACCAGCAGAGGGGGACAGTCCACAGATACGCAGTATTTT.

This clonotype appeared a few times. V and J are TRBV29-1 and TRBJ2-3; D perhaps matches TRBD2 (5 bases). CDR1 is SQVTM, CDR2 ANQGSEA, per germline. The CDR3 is 15 amino acids. V was clipped by 7 bases and J by 0 bases, with 17 bases between them. CDR3 sequence reads: CSAPIGLTSTDTQYF. CDR3 in DNA: TGCAGCGCGCCTATAGGACTGACTAGCACAGATACGCAGTATTTT.

The genes are TRBV12-3 or TRBV12-4 and TRBJ2-3; possibly TRBD2 for D (6 bases). V was shortened by 6 bases and J by 5 bases, with 15 bases between the two germline ends. This CDR3 spans 14 amino acids. The CDR3 DNA sequence: TGTGCCAGCAGGGGAGGTCACGAGGGAGATACGCAGTATTTT. This translates into CASRGGHEGDTQYF.

This clonotype was observed at least ten times. An end of the junction does not agree with germline; a read error may underlie this. The CDR3 region has the DNA TGTGCCAGCAGCTCCCCTGCAGCCAACAATGATCAGTTCTTC. It encodes CASSSPAANNDQFF. The chain links TRBV7-2 to TRBJ2-1, with D uncertain. This CDR3 comprises 14 residues. CDR1 SGHTA and CDR2 FQGNSA come from the germline V gene.

The CDR3 spells CASSPDLQGDEQFF. The CDR3 nucleotides read TGTGCCAGCAGTCCAGACCTACAGGGTGATGAGCAGTTCTTC. The chain combines TRBV12-3 or TRBV12-4 with TRBJ2-1, with D maybe TRBD1 (6 bases). The CDR3 has 14 amino acids. V shed 5 bases and J shed 8 bases, with 16 bases lying between them.